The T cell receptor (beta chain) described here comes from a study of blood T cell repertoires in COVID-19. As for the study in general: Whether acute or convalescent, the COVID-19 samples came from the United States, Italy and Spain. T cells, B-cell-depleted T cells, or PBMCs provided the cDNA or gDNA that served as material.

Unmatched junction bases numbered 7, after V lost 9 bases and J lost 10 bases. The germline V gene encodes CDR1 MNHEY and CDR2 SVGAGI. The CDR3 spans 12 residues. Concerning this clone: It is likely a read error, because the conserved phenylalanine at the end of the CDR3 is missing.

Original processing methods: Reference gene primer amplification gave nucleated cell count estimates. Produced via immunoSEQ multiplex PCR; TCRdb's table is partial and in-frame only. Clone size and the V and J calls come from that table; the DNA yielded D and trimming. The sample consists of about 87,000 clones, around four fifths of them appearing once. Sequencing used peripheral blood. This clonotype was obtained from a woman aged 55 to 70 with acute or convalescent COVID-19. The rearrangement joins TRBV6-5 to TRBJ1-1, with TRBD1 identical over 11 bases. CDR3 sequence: CASGTGGRRAFL. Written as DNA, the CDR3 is TGTGCCAGTGGGACAGGGGGTCGACGAGCTTTCCTT.